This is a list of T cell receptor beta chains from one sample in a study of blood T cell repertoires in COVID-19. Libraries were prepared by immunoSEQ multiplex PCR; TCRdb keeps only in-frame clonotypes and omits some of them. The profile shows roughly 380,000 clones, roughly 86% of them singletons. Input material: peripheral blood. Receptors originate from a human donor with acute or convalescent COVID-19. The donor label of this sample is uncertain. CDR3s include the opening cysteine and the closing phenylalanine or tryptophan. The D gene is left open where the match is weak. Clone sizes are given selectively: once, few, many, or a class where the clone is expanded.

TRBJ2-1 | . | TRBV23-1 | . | TGCGCCAGCAGTCAATCCACCCAGGGACTTATTATCTACAATGAGCAGTTCTTC | CASSQSTQGLIIYNEQFF
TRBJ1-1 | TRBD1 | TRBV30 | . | TGTGCCTGGAGTCGGACAGGGAGGGACACTGAAGCTTTCTTT | CAWSRTGRDTEAFF
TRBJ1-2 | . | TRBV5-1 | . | TGCGCCAGCAGCTTGGCCTTCTATGGCTACACCTTC | CASSLAFYGYTF
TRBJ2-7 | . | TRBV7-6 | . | TGTGCCAGCAGCGGAGATGCCGAGGGACTTCATTACGAGCAGTACTTC | CASSGDAEGLHYEQYF
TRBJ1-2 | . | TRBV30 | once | TGTGCCTGGGGGACAACCAATAACTATGGCTACACCTTC | CAWGTTNNYGYTF
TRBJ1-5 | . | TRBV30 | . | TGTGCCTGGAGTAGACAGCAAAATCAGCCCCAGCATTTT | CAWSRQQNQPQHF
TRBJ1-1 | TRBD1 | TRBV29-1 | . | TGCAGCGTCAGACAGGGGGTAATTGGAATGAACACTGAAGCTTTCTTT | CSVRQGVIGMNTEAFF
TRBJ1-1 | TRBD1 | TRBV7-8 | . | TGTGCCAGCAGCGTGGGACAGGGTGTCACTGAAGCTTTCTTT | CASSVGQGVTEAFF
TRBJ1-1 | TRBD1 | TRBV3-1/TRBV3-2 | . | TGTGCCAGCAGCCGGGACAGAGGTGAAGCTTTCTTT | CASSRDRGEAFF
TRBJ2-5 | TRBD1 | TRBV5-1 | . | TGCGCCAGCAGCTTAGCGGACAGGGAGACCCAGTACTTC | CASSLADRETQYF
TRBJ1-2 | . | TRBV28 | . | TGTGCCAGCAGCGTAGGTGGGGCAGCTAACTATGGCTACACCTTC | CASSVGGAANYGYTF
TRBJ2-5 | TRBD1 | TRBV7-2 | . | TGTGCCAGCAGCGCCCAGGGACAGAGCAGGGGGACCCAGTACTTC | CASSAQGQSRGTQYF
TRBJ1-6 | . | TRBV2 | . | TGTGCCAGCAGTGTTTCGGGAGCGGGCTCCTATAATTCACCCCTCCACTTT | CASSVSGAGSYNSPLHF
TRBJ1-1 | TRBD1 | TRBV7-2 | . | TGTGCCAGCAGCTTAGGCGGGACAGTCAAAGCTTTCTTT | CASSLGGTVKAFF
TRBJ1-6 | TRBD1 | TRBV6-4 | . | TGTGCCCCATGTCCAGGGGGTATCGGGGATAATTCACCCCTCCACTTT | CAPCPGGIGDNSPLHF
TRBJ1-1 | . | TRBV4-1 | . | TGCGCCAGCAGCCCACGCGCGGGACGGACACTGAACACTGAAGCTTTCTTT | CASSPRAGRTLNTEAFF
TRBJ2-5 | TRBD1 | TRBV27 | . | TGTGCCAGCAGTTTTGGGACAGGGCAGACCCAGTACTTC | CASSFGTGQTQYF
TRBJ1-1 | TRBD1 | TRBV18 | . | TGTGCCAGCTCACCCGACAGGGCCGGAAACACTGAAGCTTTCTTT | CASSPDRAGNTEAFF
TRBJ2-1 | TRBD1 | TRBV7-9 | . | TGTGCCAGCAGCTCCGGGACAGGGGGATTGAATGAGCAGTTCTTC | CASSSGTGGLNEQFF
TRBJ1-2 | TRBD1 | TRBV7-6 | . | TGTGCCAGCAGCTTAGGGCCCTTACAGGGGGCTTTAAGTGGCTACACCTTC | CASSLGPLQGALSGYTF
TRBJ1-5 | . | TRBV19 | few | TGTGCCAGTAGTACTCGACTTCAGCCCCAGCATTTT | CASSTRLQPQHF
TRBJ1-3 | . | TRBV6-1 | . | TGTGCCAGCAGTGAACTAACCCGCTCTGGAAACACCATATATTTT | CASSELTRSGNTIYF
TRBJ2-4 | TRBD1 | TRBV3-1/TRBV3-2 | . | TGTGCCAGCAGCTTCAGACAGGGGGCGTATGGTCAGTACTTC | CASSFRQGAYGQYF
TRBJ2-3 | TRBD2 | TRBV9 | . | TGTGCCAGCAGCGTAGGAGCGGGAGGGCCGGCTGATACGCAGTATTTT | CASSVGAGGPADTQYF
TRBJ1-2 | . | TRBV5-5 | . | TGTGCCAGCAGCTTGGGCCTAGCCGACTATGGCTACACCTTC | CASSLGLADYGYTF
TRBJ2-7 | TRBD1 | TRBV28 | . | TGTGCCAGCAGTTCCCTTGGGACAGGGAGTTCGTACGAGCAGTACTTC | CASSSLGTGSSYEQYF
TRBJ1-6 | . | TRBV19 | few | TGTGCCAGTAGTCCCGGGACAAGTTTACCCCTCCACTTT | CASSPGTSLPLHF
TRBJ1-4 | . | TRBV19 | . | TGTGCCAGTAGTTCCCACTCGGCGGGGGTCAATGAAAAACTGTTTTTT | CASSSHSAGVNEKLFF
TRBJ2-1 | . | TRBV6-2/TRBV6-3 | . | TGTGCCAGCAGTGCGGTCCAGAGGGATGAGCAGTTCTTC | CASSAVQRDEQFF
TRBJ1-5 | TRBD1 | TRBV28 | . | TGTGCCAGCAGCAGGGGGCCTGGGGGTCAGCCCCAGCATTTT | CASSRGPGGQPQHF
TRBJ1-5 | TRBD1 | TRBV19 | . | TGTGCCAGTAGTGGACAGGGGGTAGGCAATCAGCCCCAGCATTTT | CASSGQGVGNQPQHF
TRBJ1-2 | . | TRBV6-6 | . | TGTGCCAGCAGTTCCCTCTACTATGGCTACACCTTC | CASSSLYYGYTF
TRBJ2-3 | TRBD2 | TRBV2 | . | TGTGCCAGCAGTTTTAGCGGGAGTAAGGTAGATACGCAGTATTTT | CASSFSGSKVDTQYF
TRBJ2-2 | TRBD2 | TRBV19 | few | TGTGCCAGTAAGCGGGGGGGGAGCCGGGAGCTGTTTTTT | CASKRGGSRELFF
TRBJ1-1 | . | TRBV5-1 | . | TGCGCCAGCAGCCGTGGTCCGCAGGACACTGAAGCTTTCTTT | CASSRGPQDTEAFF
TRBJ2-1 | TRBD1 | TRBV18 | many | TGTGCCAGCCAACCCCGGGGTCCGGGACAGGGGATCAATGAGCAGTTCTTC | CASQPRGPGQGINEQFF
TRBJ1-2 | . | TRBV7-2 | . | TGTGCCAGCAGCTTAGACAGGGTTTTGAAAGACTACACCTTC | CASSLDRVLKDYTF
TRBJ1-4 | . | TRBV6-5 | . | TGTGCCAGCAGTTACGGTCTCGGGGAAAAACTGTTTTTT | CASSYGLGEKLFF
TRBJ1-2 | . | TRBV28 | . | TGTGCCAGCAGTTTCCGGAGGACTAACTATGGCTACACCTTC | CASSFRRTNYGYTF
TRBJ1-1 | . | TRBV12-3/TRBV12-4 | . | TGTGCCAGCAGCTCCATAGCGGCCACTGAAGCTTTCTTT | CASSSIAATEAFF
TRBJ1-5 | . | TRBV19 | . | TGTGCCAGTAGTTTCCGGGACACCATATTCCCCCACAATCAGCCCCAGCATTTT | CASSFRDTIFPHNQPQHF
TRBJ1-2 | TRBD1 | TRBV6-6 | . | TGTGCCAGCAGTTATTCCCGGGACAGGAATGGCTACACCTTC | CASSYSRDRNGYTF
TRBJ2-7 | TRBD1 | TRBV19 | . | TGTGCCAGTAGTTCGGGACAGAGCTACGAGCAGTACTTC | CASSSGQSYEQYF
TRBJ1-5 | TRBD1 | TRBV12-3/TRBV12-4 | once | TGTGCCAGCAGTGGACAGGGCCAACAGCCCCAGCATTTT | CASSGQGQQPQHF
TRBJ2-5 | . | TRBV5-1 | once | TGCGCCAGCAGCTCCGCCGGGGTACAAGAGACCCAGTACTTC | CASSSAGVQETQYF
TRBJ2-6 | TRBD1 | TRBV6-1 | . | TGTGCCAGCAGTGACAGGGGGCGCTCTGGGGCCAACGTCCTGACTTTC | CASSDRGRSGANVLTF
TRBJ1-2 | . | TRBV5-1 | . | TGCGCCAGCAGCTTACCTGGGGCAGGGGACTACACCTTC | CASSLPGAGDYTF
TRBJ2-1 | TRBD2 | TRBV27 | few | TGTGCCAGCAGTTTGCGGCGGGAGACCCCCAATGAGCAGTTCTTC | CASSLRRETPNEQFF
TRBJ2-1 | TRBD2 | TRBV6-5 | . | TGTGCCAGCAGTCTCGTGGGACTAGCGGGAGCTGAGCAGTTCTTC | CASSLVGLAGAEQFF
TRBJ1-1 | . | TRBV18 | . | TGTGCCAGCTCAACTGACAGACAGAACACTGAAGCTTTCTTT | CASSTDRQNTEAFF
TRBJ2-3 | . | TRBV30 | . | TGTGCCTGGAGTTCATACAGCGCGGGTAGCACAGATACGCAGTATTTT | CAWSSYSAGSTDTQYF
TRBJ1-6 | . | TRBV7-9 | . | TGTGCCAGCAGCTCCGATCGGGGAGGGGACTTATATTCACCCCTCCACTTT | CASSSDRGGDLYSPLHF
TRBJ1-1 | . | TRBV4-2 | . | TGTGCCAGCAGCCCAGGACAGACCACTGAAGCTTTCTTT | CASSPGQTTEAFF
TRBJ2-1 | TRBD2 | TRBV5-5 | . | TGTGCCAGCAGCTTAGGGACTAGCGGCCTGGGAATGAATGAGCAGTTCTTC | CASSLGTSGLGMNEQFF
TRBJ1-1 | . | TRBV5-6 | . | TGTGCCAGCAGCTTGGCAGGGCATGCTTTCTTT | CASSLAGHAFF
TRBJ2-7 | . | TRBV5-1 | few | TGCGCCAGCAGCTTTGCAGGGGTTACCTACGAGCAGTACTTC | CASSFAGVTYEQYF
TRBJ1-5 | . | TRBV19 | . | TGTGCCAGTAGTATTGAGGAGAATCAGCCCCAGCATTTT | CASSIEENQPQHF
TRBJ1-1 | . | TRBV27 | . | TGTGCCAGCAAACGTACAGGGCGAACTGAAGCTTTCTTT | CASKRTGRTEAFF
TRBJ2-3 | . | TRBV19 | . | TGTGCCAGTAGTATCCGCGCGAGCCACACAGATACGCAGTATTTT | CASSIRASHTDTQYF